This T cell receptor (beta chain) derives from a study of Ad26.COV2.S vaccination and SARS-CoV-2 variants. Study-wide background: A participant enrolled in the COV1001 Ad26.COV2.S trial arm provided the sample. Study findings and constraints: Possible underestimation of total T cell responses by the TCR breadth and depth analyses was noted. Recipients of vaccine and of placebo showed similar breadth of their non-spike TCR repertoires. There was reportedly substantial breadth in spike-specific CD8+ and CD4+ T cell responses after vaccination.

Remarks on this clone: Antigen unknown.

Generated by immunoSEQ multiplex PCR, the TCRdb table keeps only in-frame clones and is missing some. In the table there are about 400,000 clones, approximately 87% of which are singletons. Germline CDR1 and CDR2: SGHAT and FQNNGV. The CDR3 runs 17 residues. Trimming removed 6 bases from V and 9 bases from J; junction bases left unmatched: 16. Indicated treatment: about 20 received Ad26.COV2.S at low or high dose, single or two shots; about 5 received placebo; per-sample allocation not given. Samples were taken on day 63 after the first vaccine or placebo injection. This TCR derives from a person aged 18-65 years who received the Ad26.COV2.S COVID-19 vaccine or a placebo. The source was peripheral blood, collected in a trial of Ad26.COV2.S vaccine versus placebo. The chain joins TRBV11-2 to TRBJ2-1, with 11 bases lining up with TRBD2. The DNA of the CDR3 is TGTGCCAGCAGGACCGCACGCACTAGCGGGGGCCCCGGTGAGCAGTTCTTC. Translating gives CASRTARTSGGPGEQFF.